This TCR beta chain was identified during a study of blood T cell repertoires in COVID-19. Whole-study context: Some COVID-19 samples were acute and others convalescent; all came from the United States, Italy and Spain. The analysed material was cDNA or gDNA that came from T cells, B-cell-depleted T cells, or PBMCs.

V lost 3 bases, J lost 9 bases, and 10 bases stayed unmatched. Germline assignment: CDR1 KGHSH and CDR2 LQKENI. CDR3 length equals 16 residues. Authors' processing steps: Estimates of nucleated cell counts were drawn from the amplification of reference gene primers. Data came from immunoSEQ multiplex PCR; TCRdb stores just in-frame clones and leaves some out. That table furnishes V, J and clone size, whereas the DNA furnished D and trimming. Of about 80,000 clones listed, 84% are singletons. Input material: peripheral blood. The TCR sequence derives from a man in his forties or fifties with acute or convalescent COVID-19. J is TRBJ1-6 and V is TRBV18, with 8 bases lining up with TRBD1. DNA for the CDR3: TGTGCCAGCTCACCGACAGGGGATAGAGAGGTTTCACCCCTCCACTTT. Translation gives CASSPTGDREVSPLHF.